This TCR beta chain was recorded in a study of vaccination effects on CD4 cells after COVID-19. At the level of the study: Participants received two doses of either the BNT162b2 or mRNA-1273 vaccine. Study-wide results and caveats: Clones from infection and from vaccination both contracted markedly late after vaccination.

The V gene's germline CDR1 is MNHEY and CDR2 SVGEGT. V was cut by 5 bases and J by 3 bases, with 7 bases left in between. The CDR3 has 12 amino acids. Worth noting for this clone: What it binds is unknown.

CD4+ T cells specific for antigen were expanded with viral peptide pools by the ViraFEST assay before sequencing. Subsequent to a culture period of approximately 11 days, CD4+ T cells were isolated. The vaccine recipients had no prior SARS-CoV-2 infection, with negative nucleocapsid antibodies. Half of the medium was exchanged for IL-2 medium on both days 3 and 7. Data came from immunoSEQ multiplex PCR; TCRdb stores just in-frame clones and leaves some out. The sample yields tens of thousands of clones, more than 60% seen once. The chain couples TRBV6-2 or TRBV6-3 to TRBJ2-5; no definite D call. The sequence derives from a human donor who received a COVID-19 vaccine. The input for sequencing was CD4+ T cells from PBMCs cultured with SARS-CoV-2 spike peptides, taken before COVID-19 vaccination. The CDR3 region has the DNA TGTGCCAGCAGTACAAGAGAAGAGACCCAGTACTTC. This gives the protein CASSTREETQYF.